What follows are 25 T cell receptor beta chains derived from one specimen sequenced in a study of T cells in Graves' hyperthyroidism and ophthalmopathy. Amplified TCR beta CDR3 regions derived from RNA transcripts. The HTBI primer set served for first-round RT-PCR of the TCR CDR3. One entry per CDR3 protein, called by TCRdb with MiXCR from the multiplex PCR reads. Counted here are under 350,000 distinct CDR3 sequences, about 20% occurring once; the ten biggest clones make up about 49%. Material for sequencing was blood. The receptors come from a woman aged 45-60 years with Graves' hyperthyroidism.

The sample holds many counts of this clonotype. The chain employs TRBV7-9 and TRBJ2-1, with 13 bases matching TRBD2. Germline assignment: CDR1 SEHNR and CDR2 FQNEAQ (reference sequence). The CDR3 runs 14 residues. The V and J ends lost 5 bases and 10 bases, in that order; junction bases with no gene match: 5. CDR3 in DNA: TGTGCCAGCAGCCCCGGGACTAGCGGGGTGGAGCAGTTCTTC. It encodes CASSPGTSGVEQFF.

This clonotype was counted only a few times. The gene calls are TRBV19 and TRBJ2-7; D perhaps matches TRBD1 (6 bases). The length of the CDR3 is 13 residues. Trimming took 6 bases from V and 3 from J, leaving 12 bases between them. The germline gives CDR1 LNHDA, CDR2 SQIVND (reference sequence). CDR3 sequence: CASRPTTGYEQYF. As DNA, the CDR3 is TGTGCCAGTAGGCCCACGACAGGCTACGAGCAGTACTTC.

The chain has TRBV20-1 and TRBJ1-2, with 10 bases aligning to TRBD1. Germline CDR1 and CDR2: DFQATT and SNEGSKA (reference sequence). The J segment lost 7 bases and the V segment lost 4 bases, leaving 3 bases of the junction unmatched. This CDR3 contains 12 residues. CDR3 coding DNA: TGCAGTGCTACGGGACAGGGGCCTGGCTACACCTTC. This encodes CSATGQGPGYTF.

About this clonotype: A much larger clone lies one base from this, so it may be a read error. The CDR3 end shows no conserved phenylalanine or tryptophan, and so a read error is likely. The chain recombines TRBV27 with TRBJ2-7, with TRBD1 identical over 10 bases. Trimming removed 4 bases from V and 6 bases from J; junction bases left unmatched: 6. This CDR3 spans 14 amino acids. Per the germline V gene, CDR1 is MNHEY and CDR2 is SMNVEV (reference sequence). CDR3 residues: CASSYGTGVAEQYL. The CDR3 region has the DNA TGTGCCAGCAGTTACGGGACAGGGGTTGCCGAGCAGTACCTC.

CDR3 sequence (DNA): TGTGCCAGCAGCATCGAGTGGACAGATACGCAGTATTTT. This encodes CASSIEWTDTQYF. The chain joins TRBV7-2 to TRBJ2-3; no reliable D call. The CDR3 spans 13 residues. V was cut by 5 bases and J by 3 bases, with 9 bases left in between. Germline CDR1 SGHTA, CDR2 FQGNSA. The variable domain in full, with the rest retrieved from reference TRBV7-2 and TRBJ2-3, is GAGVSQSPSNKVTEKGKDVELRCDPISGHTALYWYRQSLGQGLEFLIYFQGNSAPDKSGLPSDRFSAERTGGSVSTLTIQRTQQEDSAVYLCASSIEWTDTQYFGPGTRLTVL.

DNA for the CDR3: TGTGCCAGCTTACCCACCGTTTCCGGGGAGCTGTTTTTT. Amino acid sequence: CASLPTVSGELFF. The chain employs TRBV18 and TRBJ2-2; D unresolved. Germline V gene data show CDR1 as KGHSH and CDR2 as LQKENI. This CDR3 region has 13 residues. Trimming cost V 7 bases and J 6 bases, with 12 bases left between them.

This clonotype was observed a few times. This rearrangement joins TRBV7-8 to TRBJ2-1, with 7 positions matching TRBD2. The CDR3 runs 19 residues. The ends lost 5 bases at V and 5 bases at J; junction bases unmatched: 21. Germline lookup yields CDR1 SGHVS and CDR2 FQNEAQ. The CDR3 coding sequence is TGTGCCAGCAGCCCTAGGGCTAGCGGTTATCTTGGGAGAGACAATGAGCAGTTCTTC. As protein: CASSPRASGYLGRDNEQFF. Combining the CDR3 with reference TRBV7-8 and TRBJ2-1 gives the whole variable domain GAGVSQSPRYKVAKRGQDVALRCDPISGHVSLFWYQQALGQGPEFLTYFQNEAQLDKSGLPSDRFFAERPEGSVSTLKIQRTQQEDSAVYLCASSPRASGYLGRDNEQFFGPGTRLTVL.

This clonotype showed up many times. The CDR3 protein is CASSLGSGPSPLHF. DNA of the CDR3: TGTGCCAGCAGTCTAGGGTCAGGCCCTTCACCCCTCCACTTT. The chain is built from TRBV11-2 and TRBJ1-6; no clear D gene. Germline V gene data show CDR1 as SGHAT and CDR2 as FQNNGV. Trimming took 6 bases from V and 9 from J, leaving 15 bases between them. The CDR3 is made up of 14 amino acids. The full variable domain, with the rest looked up from reference TRBV11-2 and TRBJ1-6, is EAGVAQSPRYKIIEKRQSVAFWCNPISGHATLYWYQQILGQGPKLLIQFQNNGVVDDSQLPKDRFSAERLKGVDSTLKIQPAKLEDSAVYLCASSLGSGPSPLHFGNGTRLTVT.

The chain has TRBV12-3 or TRBV12-4 and TRBJ1-1, with D hard to call. Trimming left V 8 bases short and J 2 bases short, with 21 bases between. There are 16 residues in the CDR3. The chain's CDR3 is CASGKRLAVANTEAFF. CDR3 sequence (DNA): TGTGCCAGCGGAAAGCGCCTCGCTGTGGCTAACACTGAAGCTTTCTTT.

This clonotype has a count of ten or more. The chain is built from TRBV20-1 and TRBJ2-1; the match to TRBD2 covers 13 bases. Germline V CDR1 and CDR2: DFQATT, SNEGSKA (reference sequence). The CDR3 sequence is 15 residues long. Trimming cost V 2 bases and J 7 bases; bases outside gene matches: 5. CDR3 region: CSARPGLAGENEQFF. The CDR3 DNA sequence: TGCAGTGCTAGACCAGGACTAGCGGGAGAGAATGAGCAGTTCTTC.

This chain links TRBV2 with TRBJ1-5; no clear D. The CDR3 length is 16 residues. V was shortened by 1 base and J by 6 bases, with 16 bases between the two germline ends. Germline V CDR1 and CDR2: SNHLY, FYNNEI. The CDR3 loop is CASSEDSARAAQPQHF. CDR3 DNA: TGTGCCAGCAGTGAAGATTCCGCAAGGGCAGCTCAGCCCCAGCATTTT.

This sequence joins TRBV7-9 and TRBJ1-3; possible D gene TRBD1, 6 bases. This CDR3 comprises 15 residues. Trimming removed 8 bases at V and 6 bases at J, with 20 bases between. Looked up from germline, CDR1 is SEHNR and CDR2 is FQNEAQ (reference sequence). CDR3 sequence reads: CASELGQTLENTIYF. In nucleotides, the CDR3 is TGTGCCAGCGAACTCGGACAGACCCTTGAAAACACCATATATTTT.

This clonotype showed up just a few times. This chain uses TRBV7-9 with TRBJ2-3; D unclear. The V end lost 9 bases, the J end lost 2 bases, and 18 bases lay between the germline ends. This CDR3 has 15 residues. Germline CDR1 reads SEHNR; CDR2 reads FQNEAQ (reference sequence). CDR3 DNA sequence: TGTGCCAGTAGTAATGGGATAGGTACCACAGATACGCAGTATTTT. This translates into CASSNGIGTTDTQYF.

This clonotype showed up many times. The chain employs TRBV12-3 or TRBV12-4 and TRBJ1-5; D may be TRBD1 (6 bases). The V gene lost 1 base and the J gene lost 5 bases, with 9 bases spanning the gap. The CDR3 runs 14 residues. CDR3 in DNA: TGTGCCAGCAGTTTAGAGGCAGGGGATCAGCCCCAGCATTTT. Translated, it gives CASSLEAGDQPQHF.

This clonotype was counted at least ten times. The V call is TRBV11-2, the J call TRBJ2-4, with D hard to call. The V and J ends lost 6 bases and 1 base respectively, with 10 bases between them. The CDR3 consists of 14 residues. Per the germline V gene, CDR1 is SGHAT and CDR2 is FQNNGV. CDR3 residues: CASSLTEAKNIQYF. In nucleotides, the CDR3 is TGTGCCAGCAGTCTAACGGAGGCCAAAAACATTCAGTACTTC.

This clonotype was recorded many times. The rearrangement links TRBV29-1 to TRBJ2-1; 10 bases agree with TRBD1. CDR3 length: 12 residues. Germline V lookup: CDR1 SQVTM, CDR2 ANQGSEA. V was clipped by 6 bases and J by 9 bases; unmatched bases: 5. The DNA of the CDR3 is TGCAGCGTCTCCGGGACAGGGGTTGAGCAGTTCTTC. This codes for CSVSGTGVEQFF.

This clonotype has at least ten counts. V is TRBV5-1 and J is TRBJ1-5; D is ambiguous. Germline values: CDR1 SGHRS, CDR2 YFSETQ. V was trimmed by 7 bases and J by 4 bases, leaving 15 bases between them. The CDR3 consists of 14 residues. The CDR3 loop is CASSTGLDNQPQHF. In DNA, the CDR3 is TGCGCCAGCTCAACGGGCCTCGATAATCAGCCCCAGCATTTT.

At least ten counts were recorded for this clonotype. The chain joins TRBV2 to TRBJ2-2; D gene uncertain. The CDR3 loop spans 13 amino acids. Germline-derived CDR1 and CDR2 are SNHLY and FYNNEI. V lost 8 bases to trimming and J lost 6 bases, with 13 bases between them. In nucleotides, the CDR3 is TGTGCCAGCGGAGAACATCGGGCCGGGGAGCTGTTTTTT. Protein sequence: CASGEHRAGELFF.

The chain uses TRBV28 and TRBJ1-2, with 7 nucleotides matching TRBD1. Germline trimming cut 1 base from V and 6 bases from J; bases unmatched to any gene: 11. The CDR3 has 16 amino acids. Looked up from germline, CDR1 is MDHEN and CDR2 is SYDVKM. The CDR3 protein is CASSLSGQPRRDGYTF. DNA of the CDR3: TGTGCCAGCAGTTTATCGGGACAGCCTCGACGGGATGGCTACACCTTC.

On this clonotype: One end of the junction varies from germline; a read error may be responsible. V usage is TRBV5-1 and J usage is TRBJ2-1; TRBD2 is a possible D gene (7 bases). The length of the CDR3 is 16 residues. Germline V gene lookup returns CDR1 SGHRS and CDR2 YFSETQ. In DNA, the CDR3 is TGTGCCAGCAGTCACAGATGGGGGGGGGGGCACAATGAGCAGTTCTTC. This sequence encodes CASSHRWGGGHNEQFF.

In this sample, this clonotype turned up many times. The chain recombines TRBV12-3 or TRBV12-4 with TRBJ2-7, with D unresolved. The CDR3 sequence is 12 residues long. V lost 2 bases and J 6 bases, leaving 8 bases between the germline ends. CDR3 protein: CASSLLDSEQYF. In nucleotides, the CDR3 is TGTGCCAGCAGTTTACTAGACTCCGAGCAGTACTTC.

This clonotype was seen more than once but under ten times. This sequence joins TRBV5-1 and TRBJ1-6; 7 nucleotides align to TRBD1. CDR3 length equals 16 residues. Trimming took 4 bases from V and 1 from J; bases not matched to a gene: 5. Germline-derived CDR1 and CDR2 are SGHRS and YFSETQ. The CDR3 DNA sequence: TGCGCCAGCAGCCCGACAGGGAGTTCCTATAATTCACCCCTCCACTTT. This sequence encodes CASSPTGSSYNSPLHF.

Ten or more counts support this clonotype. The genes are TRBV6-1 and TRBJ1-1; D gene ambiguous. With 4 bases removed from V and 2 bases from J, the gap between germline ends came to 11 bases. The CDR3 covers 14 residues. Germline loops: CDR1 MNHNS, CDR2 SASEGT. CDR3 amino acids: CASSAGGENTEAFF. The CDR3 bases are TGTGCCAGCAGTGCGGGCGGAGAAAACACTGAAGCTTTCTTT.

A few counts support this clonotype. The V call is TRBV12-3 or TRBV12-4, the J call TRBJ2-7, with 9 bases identical to TRBD1. This CDR3 has 14 amino acids. Germline trimming cut 5 bases from V and 6 bases from J; bases unmatched to any gene: 8. The CDR3 loop reads CASSGRQGDSEQYF. Here the CDR3 DNA reads TGTGCCAGCAGTGGACGACAGGGGGACTCCGAGCAGTACTTC.

This clonotype has at least ten counts. This chain joins TRBV7-3 and TRBJ2-1; 12 bases map to TRBD2. Germline-derived CDR1 and CDR2 are SGHTA and FQGTGA. J was trimmed by 8 bases and V by 5 bases; bases with no gene match: 7. The CDR3 has 15 residues. The CDR3 DNA follows: TGTGCCAGCAGCAAGGGGACTAGCGGGTACGATGAGCAGTTCTTC. This sequence encodes CASSKGTSGYDEQFF.